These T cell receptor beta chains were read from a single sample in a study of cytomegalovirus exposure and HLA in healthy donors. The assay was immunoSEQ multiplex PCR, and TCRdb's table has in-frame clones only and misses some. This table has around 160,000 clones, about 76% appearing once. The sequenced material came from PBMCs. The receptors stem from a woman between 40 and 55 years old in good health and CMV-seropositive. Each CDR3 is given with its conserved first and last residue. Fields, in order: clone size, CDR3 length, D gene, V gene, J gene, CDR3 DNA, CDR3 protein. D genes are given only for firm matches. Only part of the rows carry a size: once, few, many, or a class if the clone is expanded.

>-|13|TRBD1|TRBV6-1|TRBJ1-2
TGTGCCAGCAGATTTCAGGGGGCACATGGCTACACCTTC
CASRFQGAHGYTF
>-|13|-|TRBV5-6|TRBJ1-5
TGTGCCAGCAGCCGAGGCGAGGTTCAGCCCCAGCATTTT
CASSRGEVQPQHF
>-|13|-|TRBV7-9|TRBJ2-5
TGTGCCAGCAGCCAAGACAGAGAAGAGACCCAGTACTTC
CASSQDREETQYF
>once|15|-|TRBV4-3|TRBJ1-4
TGCGCCAGCAGCCAAGAAGAAGGGACATATCGCCGACTGTTTTTT
CASSQEEGTYRRLFF
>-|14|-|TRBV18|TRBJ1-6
TGTGCCAGCTCACCACTAGGGAGGGAAGCACCCCTCCACTTT
CASSPLGREAPLHF
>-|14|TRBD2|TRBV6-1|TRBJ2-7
TGTGCCAGCAAGTCTAGCGGCCCTTCCTACGAGCAGTACTTC
CASKSSGPSYEQYF
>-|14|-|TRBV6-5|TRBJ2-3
TGTGCCAGCAGTTCCGCCTGGGCCACAGATACGCAGTATTTT
CASSSAWATDTQYF
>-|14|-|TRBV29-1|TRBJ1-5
TGCAGCGTTGCGGCAGCAGGGGTTAATCAGCCCCAGCATTTT
CSVAAAGVNQPQHF
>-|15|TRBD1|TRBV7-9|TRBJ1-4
TGTGCCAGCAGCCCAACAGGGGGTAGAAATGAAAAACTGTTTTTT
CASSPTGGRNEKLFF
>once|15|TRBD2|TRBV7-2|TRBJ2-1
TGTGCCAGCAGCTTAGGGGGGACTAGCGGGTGGGAGCAGTTCTTC
CASSLGGTSGWEQFF
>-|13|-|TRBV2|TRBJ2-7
TGTGCCAGCAGTGAAACAGGGTTCTACGAGCAGTACTTC
CASSETGFYEQYF
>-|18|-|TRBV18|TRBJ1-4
TGTGCCAGCTCACCACGTTCGGGGATTTCTGCAACTAATGAAAAACTGTTTTTT
CASSPRSGISATNEKLFF
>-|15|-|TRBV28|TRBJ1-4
TGTGCCAGCAGTTTCGGGGGGATCGGAAGTGAAAAACTGTTTTTT
CASSFGGIGSEKLFF
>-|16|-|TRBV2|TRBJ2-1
TGTGCCAGCAGTCCCGACAGGTCGAGCTCCTACAATGAGCAGTTCTTC
CASSPDRSSSYNEQFF
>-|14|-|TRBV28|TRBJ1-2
TGTGCCAGCAGTTTATCTATACAGGGCTGGGGCTACACCTTC
CASSLSIQGWGYTF
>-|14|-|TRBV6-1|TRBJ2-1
TGTGCCAGTGAGCGACCGACGATCAAACAAGAGCAGTTCTTC
CASERPTIKQEQFF
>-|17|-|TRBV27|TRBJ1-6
TGTGCCAGCAGGAGGGGCACGGGGGGGTCTGATAATTCACCCCTCCACTTT
CASRRGTGGSDNSPLHF
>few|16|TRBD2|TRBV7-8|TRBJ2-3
TGTGCCAGCGCAGGGCCCGGACTAGCTCGAGCAGATACGCAGTATTTT
CASAGPGLARADTQYF
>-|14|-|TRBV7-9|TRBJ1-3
TGTTCCGTACGGGTGGGGAGCTCTGGAAACACCATATATTTT
CSVRVGSSGNTIYF
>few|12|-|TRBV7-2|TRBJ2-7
TGTGCCAGCAGCTTAGTAGCCTACGAGCAGTACTTC
CASSLVAYEQYF
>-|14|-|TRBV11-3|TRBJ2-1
TGTGCCAGCAGCTTAGATGGCGGTAACAATGAGCAGTTCTTC
CASSLDGGNNEQFF
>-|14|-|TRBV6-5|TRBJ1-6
TGTGCCAGCAGTTATTCGGGGTCGGGATCACCCCCCCACTTT
CASSYSGSGSPPHF
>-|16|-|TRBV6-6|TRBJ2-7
TGTGCCAGCAGTTATGCCGGGACTTCTGGCTCCTACGAGCAGTACTTC
CASSYAGTSGSYEQYF
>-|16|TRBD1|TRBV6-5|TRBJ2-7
TGTGCCAGCAGTTTACAAGGGGGCCTAGACTTCTACGAGCAGTACTTC
CASSLQGGLDFYEQYF
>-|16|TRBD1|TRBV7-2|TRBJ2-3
TGTGCCAGCAGCTACCAACCGGGACAGGGGACAGATACGCAGTATTTT
CASSYQPGQGTDTQYF
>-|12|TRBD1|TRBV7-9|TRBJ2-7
TGTGCCAGCAGCCGACAGGGTTACGAGCAGTACTTC
CASSRQGYEQYF
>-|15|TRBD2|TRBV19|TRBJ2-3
TGTGCCAGCCGGGGACTAGCGGGCCCCACAGATACGCAGTATTTT
CASRGLAGPTDTQYF
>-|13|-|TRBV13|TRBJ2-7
TGTGCCAGCAGCTTGAGGGACTCGGGCGAGCAGTACTTC
CASSLRDSGEQYF
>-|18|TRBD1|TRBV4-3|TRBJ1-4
TGCGCCAGCAGCGCCCGGGACAGGGGTCGTTATCGGGGTGAAAAACTGTTTTTT
CASSARDRGRYRGEKLFF
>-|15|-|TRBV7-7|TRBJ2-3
TGTGCCAGCTCGAGGCAGGGGTTCGGCACAGATACGCAGTATTTT
CASSRQGFGTDTQYF
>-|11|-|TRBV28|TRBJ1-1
TGTGCCATCGTCAGGGGCACTGAAGCTTTCTTT
CAIVRGTEAFF
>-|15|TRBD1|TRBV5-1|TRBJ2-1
TGCGCCAGCAGCTCAACAGGGGACTCCTACAATGAGCAGTTCTTC
CASSSTGDSYNEQFF
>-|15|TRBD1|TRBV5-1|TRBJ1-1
TGCGCCAGCAGCCCAGACAGGGGTTTGGACACTGAAGCTTTCTTT
CASSPDRGLDTEAFF
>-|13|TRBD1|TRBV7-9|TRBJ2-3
TGTGCCAGCAGCCTACAGGGGTCAGATACGCAGTATTTT
CASSLQGSDTQYF
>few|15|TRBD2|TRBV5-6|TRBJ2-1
TGTGCCAGCAGCCCGCCATCGGGGGGGGCCAATGAGCAGTTCTTC
CASSPPSGGANEQFF
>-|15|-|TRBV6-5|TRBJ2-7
TGTGCCAGCAGTACAACCGGAAACTATAATTACGAGCAGTACTTC
CASSTTGNYNYEQYF
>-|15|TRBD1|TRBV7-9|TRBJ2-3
TGTGCCAGCAGCTTTGGGACAGGTAGCACAGATACGCAGTATTTT
CASSFGTGSTDTQYF
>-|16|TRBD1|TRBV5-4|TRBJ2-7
TGTGCCAGCAGCTTGGCCGGGACAGGGAAAAGCTACGAGCAGTACTTC
CASSLAGTGKSYEQYF
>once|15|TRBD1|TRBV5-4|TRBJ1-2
TGTGCCAGCAGCCCCGGGGGACAGACTTCCTATGGCTACACCTTC
CASSPGGQTSYGYTF
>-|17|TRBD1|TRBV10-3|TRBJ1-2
TGTGCCATCAGTGAGTCAACGGTACAGGGGGTTAACTATGGCTACACCTTC
CAISESTVQGVNYGYTF
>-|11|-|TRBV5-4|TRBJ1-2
TGTGCCAGCAGCGCTTCGGGGGGCTACACCTTC
CASSASGGYTF
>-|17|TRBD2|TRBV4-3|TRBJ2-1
TGCGCCAGCAGCCAAGATCCCACTAGCGGGGGGAGGAATGAGCAGTTCTTC
CASSQDPTSGGRNEQFF
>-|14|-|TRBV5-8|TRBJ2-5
TGTGCCAGCAGCACCCGGCCCGGGTCGGAGACCCAGTACTTC
CASSTRPGSETQYF
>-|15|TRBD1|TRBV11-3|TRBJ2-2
TGTGCCAGCAGCTTCCTGGACAGGGACACCGGGGAGCTGTTTTTT
CASSFLDRDTGELFF
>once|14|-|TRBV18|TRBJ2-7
TGTGCCAGCTCACCACTCCAGGGAAACTACGAGCAGTACTTC
CASSPLQGNYEQYF